The text below deals with one TCR beta chain. V gave up 2 bases and J gave up 5 bases; unmatched junction bases: 7. CDR1 and CDR2 (germline): SQVTM, ANQGSEA. The CDR3 is made up of 15 amino acids. The record originates from a study of blood T cell repertoires in COVID-19. Study members were between roughly 18 and 100 years old and lived in 20 to 30 US regions. Cohorts were assigned according to the clinical history that participants reported. The study counted Cohort 3 donors as recovered given two negative PCRs, clearance, or symptom resolution. Only in-frame clones appear in the TCRdb table, and some are missing; sequencing was by immunoSEQ multiplex PCR. This table holds about 260,000 clones, 75% to 90% found once.

The sample taken for sequencing was PBMCs or T cells enriched from blood (not recorded which). The V and J genes are TRBV29-1 and TRBJ2-1, with 9 positions matching TRBD1. This receptor was obtained from a woman younger than 30 who had recovered from COVID-19. The CDR3 here is CSVELRDRVHNEQFF. As DNA, the CDR3 is TGCAGCGTTGAACTACGGGACAGGGTCCACAATGAGCAGTTCTTC.